This T cell receptor (beta chain) was profiled in a study of Ad26.COV2.S vaccination and SARS-CoV-2 variants. Treatment defined: roughly 19 received Ad26.COV2.S at low or high dose, single or two shots; roughly five received placebo; per-sample allocation not given. Specimen acquisition occurred on day 63 following the initial vaccine or placebo injection. This CDR3 spans 16 amino acids. The ends were cut back, 0 bases at V and 7 bases at J, with 16 bases in the middle. The V gene's germline CDR1 is LNHNV and CDR2 YYDKDF (reference sequence). The method was immunoSEQ multiplex PCR; TCRdb's version includes in-frame clones alone and lacks a portion of them. The sample holds some 340,000 clones, around 83% seen once.

V usage is TRBV15 and J usage is TRBJ2-1, with a weak D call TRBD2 (5 bases). The sequencing here drew on peripheral blood, taken in a trial of Ad26.COV2.S vaccine versus placebo. This TCR derives from a person aged 18-65 years who received the Ad26.COV2.S COVID-19 vaccine or a placebo. The CDR3 loop reads CATSRDLALLRNEQFF. Here the CDR3 DNA reads TGTGCCACCAGCAGAGATCTAGCCCTACTTCGGAATGAGCAGTTCTTC.